These 5 T cell receptor beta chains were all obtained from the same sample, sequenced in a study of blood T cell repertoires in COVID-19 (dated by TCRdb to between 2020 and 2021). Library method: the immunoSEQ multiplex PCR assay. The table comes from immuneACCESS by way of TCRdb, which keeps in-frame sequences with V and J called. Part of the clones is missing from these tables; in studies checked, under half for an unresolved V gene and the rest for unknown reasons. The sample records more than 95,000 clones, approximately 83% of which are singletons. The ten largest make up about 11% of the sample. The specimen sequenced was peripheral blood. Every receptor here comes from a man aged 60 to 75 with acute or convalescent COVID-19.

The genes are TRBV27 and TRBJ2-7, with D perhaps matching TRBD1 (6 bases). Germline CDR1 and CDR2: MNHEY and SMNVEV (reference sequence). The V gene lost 7 bases and the J gene lost 2 bases, with 15 bases spanning the gap. The CDR3 spans 14 residues. The CDR3 nucleotides read TGTGCCAGCACTGCGACAGGAGCAGCCTACGAGCAGTACTTC. As protein: CASTATGAAYEQYF.

CDR3 region: CASSLLESYEQFF. The CDR3, as DNA: TGTGCCAGCAGCTTACTAGAATCATATGAGCAGTTCTTC. V is TRBV11-3 and J is TRBJ2-1, with D uncertain. V lost 2 bases and J lost 8, with 10 bases in between. The CDR3 loop spans 13 amino acids. CDR1 and CDR2 (germline): SGHNT, YENEEA.

This sequence joins TRBV28 and TRBJ1-4; a possible D gene is TRBD1 (5 bases). The CDR3 length is 14 residues. V was trimmed by 6 bases and J by 8 bases, leaving 16 bases between them. Looked up from germline, CDR1 is MDHEN and CDR2 is SYDVKM. CDR3 sequence (DNA): TGTGCCAGCAGCCTTACAGGCCCCTGGGAAAAACTGTTTTTT. Protein sequence: CASSLTGPWEKLFF.

The chain employs TRBV27 and TRBJ1-4, with a possible D match to TRBD1 (6 bases). There are 16 residues in the CDR3. CDR1 is MNHEY, CDR2 SMNVEV, per germline (reference sequence). Trimming removed 8 bases from V and 8 bases from J, with 24 bases in between. The CDR3, as DNA: TGTGCCAGCTCTTTTGATGACCAGGGGCGCGGGGAAAAACTGTTTTTT. It specifies CASSFDDQGRGEKLFF.

This chain uses TRBV10-3 with TRBJ1-1; TRBD1 matches at 8 bases. Germline trimming cut 10 bases from V and 3 bases from J; bases unmatched to any gene: 4. This CDR3 spans 12 amino acids. The V gene's germline CDR1 is ENHRY and CDR2 SYGVKD. For the CDR3, the DNA is TGTGCCACCGACAGGGGAGACACTGAAGCTTTCTTT. Residues: CATDRGDTEAFF.